Below, 16 T cell receptor beta chains from the same sample are listed, as sequenced in a study of T cells in women clearing cervical HPV infection. Sequencing used immunoSEQ multiplex PCR; TCRdb keeps in-frame clones, though not all of them. The sample includes approximately 35,000 clones. Sequencing was done on a sample of blood buffy coat. The source of these receptors is a woman between 18 and 69 years old with a cervical HPV16 infection that either progressed to CIN3+ or cleared (not recorded which).

In the case of this clone: The read stops 3 residues short of the end of the CDR3; the missing end is completed from the germline J gene. The rearrangement joins TRBV19 to TRBJ1-5; possibly TRBD1 for D (5 bases). The CDR3 has 16 residues. CDR1 and CDR2 from the germline V gene are LNHDA and SQIVND (reference sequence). Trimming stripped 5 bases from V and 5 bases from J, with 19 bases between. The CDR3 reads CASSLIAGRVDQPQHF. CDR3 DNA (partial): TGTGCCAGTAGTCTCATTGCAGGGCGAGTGGATCAGCCC.

About this clone: The DNA ends 3 residues before the CDR3 does, and the rest of the CDR3 is filled in from the germline J gene. Other DNA sequences in the same sample also yield this CDR3. The rearrangement uses TRBV6-4 and TRBJ2-7; 7 bases line up with TRBD2. The CDR3 runs to 11 residues. Germline V gene lookup returns CDR1 MRHNA and CDR2 SNTAGT. The junction had 2 bases not matched to a gene; V was cut back by 8 bases and J by 4 bases. CDR3 region: CASGGDYEQYF. The part of the CDR3 DNA that was read is TGTGCCAGCGGGGGGGATTACGAG.

As concerns this clone: The read ends 3 residues shy of where the CDR3 ends; the end is completed using the germline J gene. The chain carries TRBV2 and TRBJ2-7; no clear D gene. The CDR3 spans 12 residues. Trimming took 6 bases from V and 3 from J, leaving 9 bases between them. CDR1 and CDR2 from the germline V gene are SNHLY and FYNNEI. The CDR3 bases that were read are TGTGCCAGCAGGACATCAAGCTACGAG. This translates into CASRTSSYE. The full CDR3 is CASRTSSYEQYF.

Note on this clone: With the read ending 3 residues before the CDR3 end, the germline J gene is used to fill in that end. This chain uses TRBV2 with TRBJ2-3; 9 nucleotides agree with TRBD2. Trimming removed 4 bases from V and 5 bases from J; junction bases left unmatched: 7. This CDR3 has 15 residues. In germline, CDR1 is SNHLY, CDR2 FYNNEI. The CDR3 here is CASSVGGRAEDTQYF. The sequenced part of the CDR3 DNA is TGTGCCAGCAGTGTAGGCGGGAGGGCCGAAGATACG.

With respect to this clone: From the germline J gene comes the end of the CDR3, since the read stops 3 residues before it. The chain couples TRBV19 to TRBJ1-1; D is undetermined. V was trimmed by 9 bases and J by 5 bases, leaving 16 bases between them. The CDR3 totals 13 residues. Germline lookup yields CDR1 LNHDA and CDR2 SQIVND (reference sequence). The CDR3 DNA, read in part, is TGTGCCAGGAGACCAGGTTATGAAACTGAA. Its protein product is CARRPGYETE. The complete CDR3 sequence is CARRPGYETEAFF.

A note on this clone: With the read ending 3 residues before the CDR3 end, the germline J gene is used to fill in that end. This chain uses TRBV13 with TRBJ1-2, with 7 bases aligning to TRBD1. The CDR3 has 14 residues. Per germline, CDR1 PRHDT and CDR2 FYEKMQ (reference sequence). J lost 5 bases, V lost 5 bases, and 8 bases had no gene match. CDR3 sequence reads: CASSATGLGYGYTF. The DNA read from the CDR3 is TGTGCCAGCAGCGCGACAGGGTTGGGGTATGGC.

A note on this clone: The read ends 3 residues before the CDR3 terminus; that terminus is restored from the germline J gene. V and J are TRBV19 and TRBJ2-2, with D possibly matching TRBD1 (5 bases). V lost 1 base and J lost 6, with 9 bases in between. This CDR3 has 14 residues. Germline values: CDR1 LNHDA, CDR2 SQIVND (reference sequence). The sequenced CDR3 bases are TGTGCCAGTAGTATAGGGGCAGGGTCCGGGGAG. Its protein product is CASSIGAGSGE. The whole CDR3 sequence reads CASSIGAGSGELFF. Full variable domain (rest looked up from reference TRBV19 and TRBJ2-2): DGGITQSPKYLFRKEGQNVTLSCEQNLNHDAMYWYRQDPGQGLRLIYYSQIVNDFQKGDIAEGYSVSREKKESFPLTVTSAQKNPTAFYLCASSIGAGSGELFFGEGSRLTVL.

Comment on this clone: The read terminates 3 residues before the CDR3 end, so the remaining end is supplied by the germline J gene. The chain recombines TRBV5-1 with TRBJ1-1; D unclear. This CDR3 has 14 amino acids. V was clipped by 0 bases and J by 0 bases, with 6 bases between them. Germline V gene lookup returns CDR1 SGHRS and CDR2 YFSETQ. The covered CDR3 bases are TGCGCCAGCAGCTTGGTCCCGTTGAACACTGAA. This codes for CASSLVPLNTE. The CDR3 in full is CASSLVPLNTEAFF.

As regards this clone: The same CDR3 also results from other DNA sequences found in this sample. CDR3 protein: CASSQGRHTDTQYF. The covered CDR3 bases are TGTGCCAGCAGCCAAGGTCGACACACAGATACG. This sequence joins TRBV14 and TRBJ2-3; D gene unclear. The CDR3 is cut off 3 residues early in the read; its end comes from the germline J gene. Looked up from germline, CDR1 is SGHDN and CDR2 is FVKESK. The CDR3 has 14 amino acids. Trimming took 1 base from V and 2 from J, leaving 7 bases between them.

Details on this clone: With the read ending 3 residues before the CDR3 end, the germline J gene is used to fill in that end. The chain uses TRBV30 and TRBJ1-2, with 7 bases matching TRBD1. Germline CDR1 is GTSNPN and CDR2 is SVGIG (reference sequence). The CDR3 totals 14 residues. The CDR3 loop is CAWSRGPPLYDYTF. The sequenced part of the CDR3 DNA is TGTGCCTGGAGTAGGGGGCCTCCTCTCTACGAC.

About this clone: Coverage ceases 3 residues before the CDR3 finishes, and the germline J gene fills in the end. The V call is TRBV30, the J call TRBJ1-5, with no clear D. This CDR3 contains 15 residues. The V gene's germline CDR1 is GTSNPN and CDR2 SVGIG (reference sequence). Trimming stripped 2 bases from V and 6 bases from J, with 17 bases between. CDR3 in amino acids: CAWSPLGTEGQPQHF. The part of the CDR3 DNA that was read is TGTGCCTGGAGTCCTCTGGGCACAGAGGGTCAGCCC.

A note on this clone: Sequencing ends 3 residues short of the CDR3 end; the germline J gene provides the rest. The chain employs TRBV7-9 and TRBJ1-2, with TRBD1 as a possible D gene (5 bases). CDR1 is SEHNR, CDR2 FQNEAQ, per germline (reference sequence). CDR3 length: 15 residues. Partial CDR3 DNA: TGTGCCAGCAGCTTAGGTTCAGGGAAGTCCTACGAC. As protein: CASSLGSGKSYD. The CDR3 as a whole reads CASSLGSGKSYDYTF.

Concerning this clone: The read finishes 3 residues shy of the CDR3 end, and the germline J gene is used to complete it. The chain is built from TRBV30 and TRBJ1-5; TRBD1 matches at 10 bases. Germline assignment: CDR1 GTSNPN and CDR2 SVGIG (reference sequence). The CDR3 extends over 16 amino acids. With 1 base clipped from V and 3 bases from J, the junction kept 6 bases outside the gene matches. CDR3 in amino acids: CAWSGPGQGFNQPQHF. The CDR3 DNA, read in part, is TGTGCCTGGAGTGGACCGGGACAGGGGTTCAATCAGCCC.

A note on this clone: The CDR3 is cut off 3 residues early in the read; its end comes from the germline J gene. The chain joins TRBV2 to TRBJ1-2; 7 positions agree with TRBD1. The germline gives CDR1 SNHLY, CDR2 FYNNEI. Trimming removed 4 bases from V and 5 bases from J; junction bases left unmatched: 10. This CDR3 has 15 amino acids. The CDR3 bases that were read are TGTGCCAGCAGTGCCGTAAGGGGGCGCAATTATGGC. Amino acid sequence: CASSAVRGRNYG. The whole CDR3 sequence is CASSAVRGRNYGYTF. Combining the CDR3 with reference TRBV2 and TRBJ1-2 gives the whole variable domain EPEVTQTPSHQVTQMGQEVILRCVPISNHLYFYWYRQILGQKVEFLVSFYNNEISEKSEIFDDQFSVERPDGSNFTLKIRSTKLEDSAMYFCASSAVRGRNYGYTFGSGTRLTVV.

In regard to this clone: The read is 3 residues too short to cover the CDR3 end, so that end is filled in from the germline J gene. This chain uses TRBV4-1 with TRBJ1-4, with a weak D call TRBD1 (5 bases). The germline V and J ends were trimmed by 4 bases and 6 bases, with 12 bases remaining between them. The length of the CDR3 is 14 residues. CDR1 is MGHRA, CDR2 YSYEKL, per germline. The CDR3 spells CASSPRRGDEKLFF. The part of the CDR3 DNA that was read is TGCGCCAGCAGCCCCAGGCGGGGGGATGAAAAA.

Regarding this clone: The CDR3 extends 3 residues past the end of the read, so its final part is completed from the germline J gene. V gene TRBV5-1 combines with J gene TRBJ2-7, with 8 positions matching TRBD2. The CDR3 is 14 amino acids. Germline V gene data show CDR1 as SGHRS and CDR2 as YFSETQ. Trimming took 5 bases from V and 3 from J; bases not matched to a gene: 7. This CDR3 is CASSPGLAGYEQYF. The CDR3 bases that were read are TGCGCCAGCAGTCCTGGACTAGCAGGCTACGAG. Based on the CDR3 plus reference TRBV5-1 and TRBJ2-7, the full variable domain is KAGVTQTPRYLIKTRGQQVTLSCSPISGHRSVSWYQQTPGQGLQFLFEYFSETQRNKGNFPGRFSGRQFSNSRSEMNVSTLELGDSALYLCASSPGLAGYEQYFGPGTRLTVT.